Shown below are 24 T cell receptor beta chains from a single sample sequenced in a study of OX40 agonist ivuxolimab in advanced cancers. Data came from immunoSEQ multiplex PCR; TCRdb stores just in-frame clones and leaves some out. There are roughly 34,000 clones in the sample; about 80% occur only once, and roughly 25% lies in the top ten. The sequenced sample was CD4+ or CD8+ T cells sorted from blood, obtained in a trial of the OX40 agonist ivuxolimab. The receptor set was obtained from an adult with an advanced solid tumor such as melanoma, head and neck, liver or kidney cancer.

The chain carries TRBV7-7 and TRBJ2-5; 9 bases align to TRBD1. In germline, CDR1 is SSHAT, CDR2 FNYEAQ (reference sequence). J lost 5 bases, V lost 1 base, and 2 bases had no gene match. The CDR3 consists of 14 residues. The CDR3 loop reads CASSLGTGAETQYF. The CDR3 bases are TGTGCCAGCAGCTTAGGGACAGGGGCCGAGACCCAGTACTTC.

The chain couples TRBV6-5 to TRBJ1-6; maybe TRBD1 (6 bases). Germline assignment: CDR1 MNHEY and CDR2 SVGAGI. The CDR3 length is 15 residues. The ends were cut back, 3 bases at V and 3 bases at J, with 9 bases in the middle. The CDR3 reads CASSYRDNYNSPLHF. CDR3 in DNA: TGTGCCAGCAGTTATCGGGACAACTATAATTCACCCCTCCACTTT.

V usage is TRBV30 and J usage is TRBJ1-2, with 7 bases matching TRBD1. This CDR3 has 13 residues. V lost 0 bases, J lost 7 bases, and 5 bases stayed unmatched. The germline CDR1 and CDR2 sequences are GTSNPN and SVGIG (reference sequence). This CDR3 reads CAWSVRQGSGYTF. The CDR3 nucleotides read TGTGCCTGGAGTGTACGACAGGGCTCTGGCTACACCTTC.

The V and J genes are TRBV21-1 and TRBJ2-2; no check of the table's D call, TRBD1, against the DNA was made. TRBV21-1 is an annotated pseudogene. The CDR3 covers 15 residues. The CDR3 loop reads CASSKGQGNTGELFF. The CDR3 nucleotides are TGTGCCAGCAGCAAAGGCCAGGGTAACACCGGGGAGCTGTTTTTT.

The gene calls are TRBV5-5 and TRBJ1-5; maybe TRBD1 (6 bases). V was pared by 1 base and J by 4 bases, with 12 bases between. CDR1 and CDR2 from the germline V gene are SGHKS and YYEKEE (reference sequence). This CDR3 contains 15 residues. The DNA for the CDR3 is TGTGCCAGCAGCTTGTCAGGGGCTGGAAATCAGCCCCAGCATTTT. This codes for CASSLSGAGNQPQHF.

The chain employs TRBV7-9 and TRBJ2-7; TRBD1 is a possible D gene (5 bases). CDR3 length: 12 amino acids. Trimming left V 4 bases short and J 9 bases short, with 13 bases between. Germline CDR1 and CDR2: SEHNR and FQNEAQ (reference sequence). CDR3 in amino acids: CASSSLRGGQYF. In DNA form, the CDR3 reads TGTGCCAGCAGCTCGTTAAGGGGCGGGCAGTACTTC.

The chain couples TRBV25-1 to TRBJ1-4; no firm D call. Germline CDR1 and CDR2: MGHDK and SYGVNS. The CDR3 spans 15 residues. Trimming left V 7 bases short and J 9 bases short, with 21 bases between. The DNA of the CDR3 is TGTGCCAGCAAGAGTGTGGTCTGGACCTTCAAAAAACTGTTTTTT. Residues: CASKSVVWTFKKLFF. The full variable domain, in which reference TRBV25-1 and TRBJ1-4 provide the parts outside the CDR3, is EADIYQTPRYLVIGTGKKITLECSQTMGHDKMYWYQQDPGMELHLIHYSYGVNSTEKGDLSSESTVSRIRTEHFPLTLESARPSHTSQYLCASKSVVWTFKKLFFGSGTQLSVL.

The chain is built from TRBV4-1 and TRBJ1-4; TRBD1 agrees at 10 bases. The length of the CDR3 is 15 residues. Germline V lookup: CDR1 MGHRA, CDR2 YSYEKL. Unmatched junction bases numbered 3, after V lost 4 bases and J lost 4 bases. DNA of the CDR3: TGCGCCAGCAGCCCTGGGGACAGGGGTAATGAAAAACTGTTTTTT. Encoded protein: CASSPGDRGNEKLFF.

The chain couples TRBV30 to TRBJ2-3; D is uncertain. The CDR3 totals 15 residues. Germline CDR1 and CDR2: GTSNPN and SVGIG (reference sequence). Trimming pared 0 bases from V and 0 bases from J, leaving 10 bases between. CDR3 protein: CAWSVNTASTDTQYF. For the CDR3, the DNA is TGTGCCTGGAGTGTAAATACTGCAAGCACAGATACGCAGTATTTT.

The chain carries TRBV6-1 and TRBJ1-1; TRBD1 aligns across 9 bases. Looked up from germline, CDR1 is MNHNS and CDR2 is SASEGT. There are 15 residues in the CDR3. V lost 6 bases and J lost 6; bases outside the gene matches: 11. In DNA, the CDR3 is TGTGCCAGCAGGCGAGTGGGACAGGGTGAGGCTGAAGCTTTCTTT. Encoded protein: CASRRVGQGEAEAFF.

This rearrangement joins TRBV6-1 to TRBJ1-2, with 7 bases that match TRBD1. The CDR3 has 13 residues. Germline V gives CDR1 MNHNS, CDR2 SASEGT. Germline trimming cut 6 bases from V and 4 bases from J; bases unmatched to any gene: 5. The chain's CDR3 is CASRGQDLYGYTF. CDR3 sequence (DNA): TGTGCCAGCAGAGGACAGGACCTCTATGGCTACACCTTC.

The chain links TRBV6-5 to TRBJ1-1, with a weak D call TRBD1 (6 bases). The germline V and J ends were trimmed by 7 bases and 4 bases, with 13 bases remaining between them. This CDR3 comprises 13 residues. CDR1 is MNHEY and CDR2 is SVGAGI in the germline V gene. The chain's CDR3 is CASNKPGATEAFF. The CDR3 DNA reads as TGTGCCAGCAACAAGCCAGGGGCCACTGAAGCTTTCTTT.

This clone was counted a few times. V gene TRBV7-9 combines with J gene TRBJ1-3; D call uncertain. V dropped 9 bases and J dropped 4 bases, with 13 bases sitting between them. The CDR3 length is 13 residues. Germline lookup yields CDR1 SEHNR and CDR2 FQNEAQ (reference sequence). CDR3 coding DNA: TGTGCCAGTGGACTCAGAGGGGGAAACACCATATATTTT. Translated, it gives CASGLRGGNTIYF.

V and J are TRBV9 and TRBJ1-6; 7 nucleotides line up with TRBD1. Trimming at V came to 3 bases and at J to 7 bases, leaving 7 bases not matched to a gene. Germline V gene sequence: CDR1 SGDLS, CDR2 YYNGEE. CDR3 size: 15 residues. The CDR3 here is CASSAEGTANSPLHF. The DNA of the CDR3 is TGTGCCAGCAGCGCCGAGGGGACAGCCAATTCACCCCTCCACTTT.

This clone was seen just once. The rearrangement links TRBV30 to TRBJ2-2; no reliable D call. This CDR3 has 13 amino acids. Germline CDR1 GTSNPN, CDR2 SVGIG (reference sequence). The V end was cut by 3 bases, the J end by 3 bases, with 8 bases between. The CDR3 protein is CAWRWMDTGELFF. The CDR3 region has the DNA TGTGCCTGGAGATGGATGGACACCGGGGAGCTGTTTTTT.

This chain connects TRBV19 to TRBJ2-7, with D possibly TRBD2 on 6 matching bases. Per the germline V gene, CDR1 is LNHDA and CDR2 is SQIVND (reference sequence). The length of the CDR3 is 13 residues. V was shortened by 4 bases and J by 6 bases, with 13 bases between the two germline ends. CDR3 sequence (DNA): TGTGCCAGTAGTACCGGGGGTCGCGTCGAGCAGTACTTC. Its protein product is CASSTGGRVEQYF. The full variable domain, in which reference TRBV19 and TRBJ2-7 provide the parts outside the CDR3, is DGGITQSPKYLFRKEGQNVTLSCEQNLNHDAMYWYRQDPGQGLRLIYYSQIVNDFQKGDIAEGYSVSREKKESFPLTVTSAQKNPTAFYLCASSTGGRVEQYFGPGTRLTVT.

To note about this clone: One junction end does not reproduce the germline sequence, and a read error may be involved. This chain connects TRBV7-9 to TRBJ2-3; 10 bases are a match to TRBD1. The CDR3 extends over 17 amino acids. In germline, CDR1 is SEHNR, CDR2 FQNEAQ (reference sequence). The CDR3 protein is CASSLALTGGGTDTQYF. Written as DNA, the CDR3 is TGTGCCAGCAGCCTAGCGTTGACAGGGGGCGGCACAGATACGCAGTATTTT. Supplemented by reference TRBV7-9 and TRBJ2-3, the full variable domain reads DTGVSQNPRHKITKRGQNVTFRCDPISEHNRLYWYRQTLGQGPEFLTYFQNEAQLEKSRLLSDRFSAERPKGSFSTLEIQRTEQGDSAMYLCASSLALTGGGTDTQYFGPGTRLTVL.

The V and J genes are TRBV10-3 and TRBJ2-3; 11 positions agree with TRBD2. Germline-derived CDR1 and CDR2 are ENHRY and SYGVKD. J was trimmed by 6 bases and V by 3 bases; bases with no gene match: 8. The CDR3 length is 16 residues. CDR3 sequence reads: CAISDPLAGGPDTQYF. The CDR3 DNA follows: TGTGCCATCAGTGACCCATTAGCGGGGGGGCCGGATACGCAGTATTTT.

Here the CDR3 reads CASSYSLAWSGTQYF. The CDR3 nucleotides read TGTGCCAGCAGTTACTCCCTGGCATGGTCGGGTACGCAGTATTTT. The chain carries TRBV6-5 and TRBJ2-3; D unclear. This CDR3 comprises 15 residues. Germline V gene data show CDR1 as MNHEY and CDR2 as SVGAGI. Trimming took off 0 bases at V and 8 bases at J, with 15 bases between the two ends.

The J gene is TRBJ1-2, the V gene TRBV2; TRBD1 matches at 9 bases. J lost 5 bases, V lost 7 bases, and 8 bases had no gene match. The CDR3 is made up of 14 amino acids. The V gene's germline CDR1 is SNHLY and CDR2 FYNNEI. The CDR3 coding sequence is TGTGCCAGCACCGGGACAGGGCTGATGTATGGCTACACCTTC. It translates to CASTGTGLMYGYTF.

CDR3 sequence (DNA): TGTGCCAGCAGCAAAGAAGTGCCCACGGACCAGCGGGGGCCATTCTACGAGCAGTACTTC. This codes for CASSKEVPTDQRGPFYEQYF. This chain links TRBV21-1 with TRBJ2-7; the D segment call TRBD2 is taken from the table without a DNA check. TRBV21-1 corresponds to a pseudogene. The CDR3 contains 20 residues.

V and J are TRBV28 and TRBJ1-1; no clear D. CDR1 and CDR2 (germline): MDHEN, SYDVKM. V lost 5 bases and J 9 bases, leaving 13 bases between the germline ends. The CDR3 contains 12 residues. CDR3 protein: CASSGRLGKAFF. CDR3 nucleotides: TGTGCCAGCAGTGGCAGGCTAGGTAAAGCTTTCTTT. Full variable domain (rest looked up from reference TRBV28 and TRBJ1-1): DVKVTQSSRYLVKRTGEKVFLECVQDMDHENMFWYRQDPGLGLRLIYFSYDVKMKEKGDIPEGYSVSREKKERFSLILESASTNQTSMYLCASSGRLGKAFFGQGTRLTVV.

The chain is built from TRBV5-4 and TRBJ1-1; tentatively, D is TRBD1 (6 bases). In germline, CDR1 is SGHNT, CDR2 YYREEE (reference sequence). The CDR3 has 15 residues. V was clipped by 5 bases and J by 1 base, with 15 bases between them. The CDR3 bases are TGTGCCAGCAGTTCCCAGGGGCCGGGGAACACTGAAGCTTTCTTT. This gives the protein CASSSQGPGNTEAFF.

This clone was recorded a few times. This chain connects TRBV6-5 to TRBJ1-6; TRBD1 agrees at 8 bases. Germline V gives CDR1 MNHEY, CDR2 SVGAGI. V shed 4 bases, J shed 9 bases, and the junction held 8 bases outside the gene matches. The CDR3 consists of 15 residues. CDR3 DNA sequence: TGTGCCAGCAGTTCCGACAGGGGAGGAGGTTCACCCCTCCACTTT. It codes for CASSSDRGGGSPLHF.